The 21 T cell receptor beta chains reported below all come from one sample, sequenced in a study of blood T cell repertoires in COVID-19. Only in-frame clones appear in the TCRdb table, and some are missing; sequencing was by immunoSEQ multiplex PCR. The sample records around 290,000 clones, about 87% being singletons. The sample taken for sequencing was peripheral blood. The receptors stem from a woman in her forties or fifties who had recovered from COVID-19.

The chain joins TRBV4-2 to TRBJ2-1; 11 nucleotides agree with TRBD2. With V trimmed by 4 bases and J by 6 bases, 8 bases remained unmatched. This CDR3 is built from 16 residues. From germline, CDR1 is LGHNA and CDR2 YNFKEQ. Here the CDR3 DNA reads TGTGCCAGCAGCCTCTCGACTAGCGGGATTGGCAATGAGCAGTTCTTC. Translating it yields CASSLSTSGIGNEQFF.

This chain joins TRBV3-1 (or the pseudogene TRBV3-2) and TRBJ1-2; D unresolved. The CDR3 sequence is 11 residues long. V was trimmed by 6 bases and J by 13 bases, leaving 15 bases between them. Germline V lookup: CDR1 LGHDT, CDR2 YNNKEL (reference sequence). CDR3 region: CASSSQLVPTF. The CDR3 DNA is TGTGCCAGCAGTTCACAGCTGGTCCCCACCTTC.

The chain combines TRBV5-4 with TRBJ2-7; 8 positions agree with TRBD2. Germline V gives CDR1 SGHNT, CDR2 YYREEE (reference sequence). The junction had 5 bases not matched to a gene; V was cut back by 0 bases and J by 3 bases. The CDR3 extends over 15 amino acids. This chain's CDR3 is CASSLGAGALYEQYF. The CDR3 nucleotides read TGTGCCAGCAGCTTGGGAGCGGGGGCCCTCTACGAGCAGTACTTC.

The V gene is TRBV5-4, the J gene TRBJ1-1; D call uncertain. V lost 4 bases, J lost 8 bases, and 15 bases lay in between. The CDR3 sequence is 13 residues long. In germline, CDR1 is SGHNT, CDR2 YYREEE (reference sequence). This CDR3 is CASSPLEEGEAFF. CDR3 DNA: TGTGCCAGCAGCCCCTTGGAAGAGGGAGAAGCTTTCTTT.

The chain joins TRBV27 to TRBJ2-1, with D tentatively TRBD2 (6 bases). The CDR3 consists of 18 residues. Trimming removed 5 bases at V and 4 bases at J, with 24 bases between. Germline assignment: CDR1 MNHEY and CDR2 SMNVEV (reference sequence). The CDR3 protein is CASSPDVNRGGTYNEQFF. CDR3 DNA sequence: TGTGCCAGCAGTCCCGACGTTAATAGGGGCGGGACTTACAATGAGCAGTTCTTC.

The J gene is TRBJ1-2, the V gene TRBV27; D might be TRBD1 (5 bases). Germline CDR1 and CDR2: MNHEY and SMNVEV (reference sequence). The ends were cut back, 6 bases at V and 2 bases at J, with 10 bases in the middle. This CDR3 spans 13 amino acids. This CDR3 is CASRGRVNYGYTF. CDR3 nucleotides: TGTGCCAGCAGAGGCAGGGTAAACTATGGCTACACCTTC.

The V call is TRBV6-5, the J call TRBJ2-1; D remains unclear. The V end was cut by 6 bases, the J end by 8 bases, with 11 bases between. This CDR3 comprises 12 residues. Germline loops: CDR1 MNHEY, CDR2 SVGAGI. CDR3 in DNA: TGTGCCAGCAGCAAGAGAGGCTATGAGCAGTTCTTC. It is translated as CASSKRGYEQFF.

The chain has TRBV6-5 and TRBJ2-3, with D possibly matching TRBD2 (5 bases). Germline CDR1 is MNHEY and CDR2 is SVGAGI. This CDR3 comprises 15 residues. Trimming left V 5 bases short and J 4 bases short, with 16 bases between. CDR3 region: CASSKDRGGADTQYF. Written as DNA, the CDR3 is TGTGCCAGCAGTAAGGACCGAGGAGGCGCAGATACGCAGTATTTT.

The J gene is TRBJ1-1, the V gene TRBV7-6; D may be TRBD1 (5 bases). Deletions cut 5 bases from V and 1 base from J, with 11 bases between. This CDR3 contains 14 residues. Germline V lookup: CDR1 SGHVS, CDR2 FNYEAQ. The CDR3 DNA reads TGTGCCAGCAGCGAACCCGGGGGGAACACTGAAGCTTTCTTT. Its translation: CASSEPGGNTEAFF.

The V gene is TRBV7-8, the J gene TRBJ1-1; no definite D call. Germline V lookup: CDR1 SGHVS, CDR2 FQNEAQ. The CDR3 contains 14 residues. The V gene lost 4 bases and the J gene lost 4 bases, with 13 bases spanning the gap. CDR3 loop: CASSSLGLGTEAFF. CDR3 coding DNA: TGTGCCAGCAGCTCCCTTGGGCTCGGCACTGAAGCTTTCTTT. The variable domain in full, completed from reference TRBV7-8 and TRBJ1-1, reads GAGVSQSPRYKVAKRGQDVALRCDPISGHVSLFWYQQALGQGPEFLTYFQNEAQLDKSGLPSDRFFAERPEGSVSTLKIQRTQQEDSAVYLCASSSLGLGTEAFFGQGTRLTVV.

Concerning this clone itself: This CDR3 is also generated by other DNA sequences in the sample. The rearrangement links TRBV20-1 to TRBJ1-2, with D uncertain. V shed 1 base and J shed 7 bases, with 7 bases lying between them. Per germline, CDR1 DFQATT and CDR2 SNEGSKA (reference sequence). The CDR3 has 11 amino acids. The CDR3 here is CSARVEAGYTF. In DNA form, the CDR3 reads TGCAGTGCTAGAGTGGAGGCTGGCTACACCTTC.

The chain links TRBV30 to TRBJ2-7; a possible D gene is TRBD2 (6 bases). The CDR3 has 17 residues. Germline CDR1 is GTSNPN and CDR2 is SVGIG (reference sequence). Trimming cost V 1 base and J 5 bases, with 24 bases left between them. The CDR3 nucleotides are TGTGCCTGGAGTGCGGGGACTGCCCAGGGCCGGTACCACGAGCAGTACTTC. Amino acid sequence: CAWSAGTAQGRYHEQYF. The variable domain in full, with the rest retrieved from reference TRBV30 and TRBJ2-7, is SQTIHQWPATLVQPVGSPLSLECTVEGTSNPNLYWYRQAAGRGLQLLFYSVGIGQISSEVPQNLSASRPQDRQFILSSKKLLLSDSGFYLCAWSAGTAQGRYHEQYFGPGTRLTVT.

On this clone itself: The sample carries other DNA sequences with the same CDR3. This chain joins TRBV10-3 and TRBJ1-5, with 8 positions matching TRBD1. CDR3 length equals 16 residues. With 2 bases clipped from V and 1 base from J, the junction kept 4 bases outside the gene matches. In germline, CDR1 is ENHRY, CDR2 SYGVKD. CDR3 residues: CAISEDRGLSNQPQHF. DNA for the CDR3: TGTGCCATCAGTGAGGACAGGGGTCTCAGCAATCAGCCCCAGCATTTT.

CDR3 sequence: CASSLGQSGDTEAFF. The CDR3 DNA follows: TGTGCCAGCAGCTTGGGGCAGAGTGGCGATACTGAAGCTTTCTTT. The gene calls are TRBV7-2 and TRBJ1-1; D is perhaps TRBD1 (5 bases). Germline values: CDR1 SGHTA, CDR2 FQGNSA. Trimming cost V 3 bases and J 5 bases, with 16 bases left between them. The CDR3 is made up of 15 amino acids.

CDR3 protein: CASSHLAGGGEQYF. DNA of the CDR3: TGTGCCAGCAGCCATCTAGCGGGAGGTGGCGAGCAGTACTTC. This rearrangement joins TRBV3-1 (or the pseudogene TRBV3-2) to TRBJ2-7; 11 nucleotides match TRBD2. In germline, CDR1 is LGHDT, CDR2 YNNKEL (reference sequence). V shed 3 bases, J shed 6 bases, and the junction held 4 bases outside the gene matches. The CDR3 contains 14 residues.

The chain is built from TRBV28 and TRBJ2-7; possible D gene TRBD1, 7 bases. With 2 bases removed from V and 0 bases from J, the gap between germline ends came to 11 bases. The CDR3 extends over 15 amino acids. Germline lookup yields CDR1 MDHEN and CDR2 SYDVKM. The CDR3 DNA reads as TGTGCCAGCAGTTTAGCGGGACAGAGCTCCTACGAGCAGTACTTC. Amino acids: CASSLAGQSSYEQYF.

In nucleotides, the CDR3 is TGTGCCAGCAGTTACTCCTCATCGACTAGCAGTGACAATGAGCAGTTCTTC. This translates into CASSYSSSTSSDNEQFF. The chain joins TRBV6-2 or TRBV6-3 to TRBJ2-1; 7 bases are shared with TRBD2. Germline lookup yields CDR1 MNHEY and CDR2 SVGEGT. V shed 0 bases, J shed 5 bases, and the junction held 10 bases outside the gene matches. The CDR3 totals 17 residues.

The chain has TRBV2 and TRBJ1-6; TRBD1 aligns across 9 bases. The V gene end was trimmed by 1 base and the J gene end by 7 bases; junction bases not matched to a gene: 2. The CDR3 loop spans 15 amino acids. Germline CDR1 and CDR2: SNHLY and FYNNEI. CDR3 protein: CASSEEGQGNSPLHF. The DNA for the CDR3 is TGTGCCAGCAGTGAAGAGGGACAGGGAAATTCACCCCTCCACTTT.

This clone appeared a single time. The genes are TRBV11-2 and TRBJ2-2; D may be TRBD1 (5 bases). In germline, CDR1 is SGHAT, CDR2 FQNNGV. The CDR3 is made up of 12 amino acids. V was shortened by 5 bases and J by 5 bases, with 6 bases between the two germline ends. CDR3 nucleotides: TGTGCCAGCAGCCAGGGTACCGGGGAGCTGTTTTTT. Translating gives CASSQGTGELFF. Filled out from reference TRBV11-2 and TRBJ2-2, the complete variable domain reads EAGVAQSPRYKIIEKRQSVAFWCNPISGHATLYWYQQILGQGPKLLIQFQNNGVVDDSQLPKDRFSAERLKGVDSTLKIQPAKLEDSAVYLCASSQGTGELFFGEGSRLTVL.

This clone has a single count. The chain is built from TRBV29-1 and TRBJ2-2; 9 nucleotides match TRBD1. The V and J ends lost 4 bases and 9 bases, in that order; junction bases with no gene match: 6. The CDR3 consists of 13 residues. Per germline, CDR1 SQVTM and CDR2 ANQGSEA. CDR3 loop: CSVAGQGLRELFF. As DNA, the CDR3 is TGCAGCGTTGCGGGACAGGGTTTGCGGGAGCTGTTTTTT.

The chain joins TRBV27 to TRBJ2-2; 9 nucleotides agree with TRBD1. CDR1 is MNHEY, CDR2 SMNVEV, per germline (reference sequence). The CDR3 consists of 15 residues. The V gene end was trimmed by 5 bases and the J gene end by 3 bases; junction bases not matched to a gene: 4. The CDR3 loop reads CASSPRTGDTGELFF. The CDR3 nucleotides read TGTGCCAGCAGTCCGCGGACAGGGGACACCGGGGAGCTGTTTTTT.